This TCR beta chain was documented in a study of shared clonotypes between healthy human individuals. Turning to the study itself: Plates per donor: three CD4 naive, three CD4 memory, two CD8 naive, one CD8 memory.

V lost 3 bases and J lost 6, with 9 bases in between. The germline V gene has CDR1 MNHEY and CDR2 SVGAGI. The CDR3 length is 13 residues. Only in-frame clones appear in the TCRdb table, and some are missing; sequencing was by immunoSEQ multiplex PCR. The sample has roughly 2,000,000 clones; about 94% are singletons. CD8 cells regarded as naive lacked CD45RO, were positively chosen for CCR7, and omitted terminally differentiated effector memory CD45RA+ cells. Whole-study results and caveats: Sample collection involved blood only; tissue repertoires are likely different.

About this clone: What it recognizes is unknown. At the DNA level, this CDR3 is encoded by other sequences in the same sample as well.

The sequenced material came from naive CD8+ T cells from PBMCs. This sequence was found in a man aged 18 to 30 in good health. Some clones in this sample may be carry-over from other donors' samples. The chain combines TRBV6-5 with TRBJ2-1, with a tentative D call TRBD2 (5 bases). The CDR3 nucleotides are TGTGCCAGCAGTTATCCCGAGGGCAATGAGCAGTTCTTC. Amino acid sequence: CASSYPEGNEQFF.